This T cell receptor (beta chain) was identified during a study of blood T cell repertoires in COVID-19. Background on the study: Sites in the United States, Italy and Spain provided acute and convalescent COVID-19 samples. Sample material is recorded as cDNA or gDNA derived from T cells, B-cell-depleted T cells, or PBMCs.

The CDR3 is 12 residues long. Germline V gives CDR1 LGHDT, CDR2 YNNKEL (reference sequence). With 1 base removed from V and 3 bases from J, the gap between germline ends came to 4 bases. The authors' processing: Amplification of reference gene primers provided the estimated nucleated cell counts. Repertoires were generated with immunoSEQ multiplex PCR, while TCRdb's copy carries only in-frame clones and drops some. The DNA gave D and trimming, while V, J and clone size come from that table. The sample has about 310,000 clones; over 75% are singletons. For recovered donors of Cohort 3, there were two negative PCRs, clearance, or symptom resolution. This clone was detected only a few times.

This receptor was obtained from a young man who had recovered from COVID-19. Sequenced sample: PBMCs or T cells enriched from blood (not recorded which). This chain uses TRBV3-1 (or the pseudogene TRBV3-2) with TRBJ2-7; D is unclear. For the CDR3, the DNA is TGTGCCAGCAGCCAAGGACTCTACGAGCAGTACTTC. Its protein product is CASSQGLYEQYF.